Following are 11 T cell receptor beta chains from one sample sequenced in a study of cytomegalovirus exposure and HLA in healthy donors. A multiplex PCR was run with 60 Vbeta primers and 13 Jbeta primers. Only in-frame clones appear in the TCRdb table, and some are missing; sequencing was by immunoSEQ multiplex PCR. Of roughly 79,000 clones in the sample, approximately 81% were seen once. Sequencing was done on a sample of PBMCs. All receptors come from a woman between 45 and 60 years old in good health and CMV-seropositive.

The chain joins TRBV15 to TRBJ2-3; 10 bases align to TRBD1. V shed 1 base, J shed 6 bases, and the junction held 4 bases outside the gene matches. The CDR3 runs 15 residues. Per the germline V gene, CDR1 is LNHNV and CDR2 is YYDKDF (reference sequence). This CDR3 is CATSRGQGAVDTQYF. The CDR3 region has the DNA TGTGCCACCAGCAGAGGACAGGGGGCGGTGGATACGCAGTATTTT.

The V and J genes are TRBV28 and TRBJ2-1, with TRBD2 identical over 9 bases. There are 14 residues in the CDR3. Unmatched junction bases numbered 6, after V lost 4 bases and J lost 8 bases. Germline V gene lookup returns CDR1 MDHEN and CDR2 SYDVKM. In DNA, the CDR3 is TGTGCCAGCAGTTCCCTAGCGGGAAGGGATGAGCAGTTCTTC. It codes for CASSSLAGRDEQFF.

The chain employs TRBV29-1 and TRBJ2-7; D is possibly TRBD1 (7 bases). There are 14 residues in the CDR3. Trimming cost V 5 bases and J 3 bases, with 17 bases left between them. Germline-derived CDR1 and CDR2 are SQVTM and ANQGSEA. In DNA, the CDR3 is TGCAGCGTTTCGAGACAGGGAGGAAACTACGAGCAGTACTTC. Translation gives CSVSRQGGNYEQYF.

This clone occurred once. The chain employs TRBV15 and TRBJ2-5, with TRBD2 matching 8 bases. Judging by the DNA end, TRBJ2-7 fits better; the J call may be wrong. The V gene's germline CDR1 is LNHNV and CDR2 YYDKDF (reference sequence). CDR3 length equals 15 residues. The DNA of the CDR3 is TGTGCCACCAGCAGAGATAGGACTAGCCTCTACGAGCAGTACTTC. Translated: CATSRDRTSLYEQYF.

This clone occurred a few times. The V and J genes are TRBV9 and TRBJ2-3, with TRBD1 matching 7 bases. The CDR3 runs to 15 residues. The trim removed 0 bases at V and 4 bases at J, leaving 5 bases unmatched. Germline V gene lookup returns CDR1 SGDLS and CDR2 YYNGEE. As DNA, the CDR3 is TGTGCCAGCAGCGTAGATGACAGGGCGGCAGATACGCAGTATTTT. Its translation is CASSVDDRAADTQYF.

This clone showed up just once. The rearrangement joins TRBV5-5 to TRBJ2-5; TRBD1 matches at 10 bases. Germline values: CDR1 SGHKS, CDR2 YYEKEE (reference sequence). The J segment lost 0 bases and the V segment lost 3 bases, leaving 8 bases of the junction unmatched. CDR3 length: 17 amino acids. The chain's CDR3 is CASSSMDRGIHQETQYF. The CDR3 nucleotides read TGTGCCAGCAGCTCCATGGACAGGGGGATACACCAAGAGACCCAGTACTTC.

This rearrangement joins TRBV18 to TRBJ1-1; tentative D call: TRBD1 (5 bases). From germline, CDR1 is KGHSH and CDR2 LQKENI. The ends were cut back, 3 bases at V and 5 bases at J, with 16 bases in the middle. The CDR3 has 15 residues. The CDR3 DNA reads TGTGCCAGCTCACCCCAGGAAGGGGTGGGAACTGAAGCTTTCTTT. It is translated as CASSPQEGVGTEAFF.

This rearrangement joins TRBV11-1 to TRBJ2-2; the D gene is possibly TRBD1 (6 bases). The CDR3 consists of 16 residues. V gave up 3 bases and J gave up 7 bases, with 18 bases separating them. Germline lookup yields CDR1 SGHAT and CDR2 FQDESV (reference sequence). CDR3 residues: CASSFGTPQSGGELFF. The CDR3 coding sequence is TGTGCCAGCAGCTTCGGGACACCCCAATCCGGCGGGGAGCTGTTTTTT.

The chain carries TRBV6-5 and TRBJ2-7; D may be TRBD1 (5 bases). Trimming left V 0 bases short and J 4 bases short, with 13 bases between. This CDR3 region has 15 residues. Germline V CDR1 and CDR2: MNHEY, SVGAGI. CDR3 in DNA: TGTGCCAGCAGTTACTCGGCAGGGAACCCATACGAGCAGTACTTC. It yields the protein CASSYSAGNPYEQYF.

This clone has only one observation. The rearrangement links TRBV28 to TRBJ1-4; 7 bases match TRBD1. The CDR3 loop spans 15 amino acids. With V trimmed by 2 bases and J by 4 bases, 4 bases remained unmatched. Germline values: CDR1 MDHEN, CDR2 SYDVKM. CDR3 nucleotides: TGTGCCAGCAGTTTACCGACAGGGAGTAATGAAAAACTGTTTTTT. Its protein product is CASSLPTGSNEKLFF.

The sample holds many counts of this clone. The CDR3 DNA sequence: TGTGCCAGCAGCGGAGGGGGCAGGACTGAAGCTTTCTTT. This codes for CASSGGGRTEAFF. J is TRBJ1-1 and V is TRBV5-6, with TRBD1 matching 7 bases. The CDR3 is made up of 13 amino acids. Germline V CDR1 and CDR2: SGHDT, YYEEEE. V was pared by 4 bases and J by 5 bases, with 5 bases of the junction left unmatched.